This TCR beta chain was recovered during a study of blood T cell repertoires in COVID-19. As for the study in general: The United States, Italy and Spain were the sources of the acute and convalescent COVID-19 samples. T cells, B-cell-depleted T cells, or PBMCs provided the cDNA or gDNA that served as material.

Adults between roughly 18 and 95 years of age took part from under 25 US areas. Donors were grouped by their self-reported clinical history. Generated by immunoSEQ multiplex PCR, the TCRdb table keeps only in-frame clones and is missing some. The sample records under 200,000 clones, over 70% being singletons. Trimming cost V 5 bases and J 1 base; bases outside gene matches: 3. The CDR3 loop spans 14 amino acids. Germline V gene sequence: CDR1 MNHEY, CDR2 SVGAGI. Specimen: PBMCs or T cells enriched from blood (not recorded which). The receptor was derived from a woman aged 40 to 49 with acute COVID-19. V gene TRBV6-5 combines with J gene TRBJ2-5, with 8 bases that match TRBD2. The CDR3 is CASSITSGQETQYF. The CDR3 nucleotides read TGTGCCAGCAGTATCACTAGCGGCCAAGAGACCCAGTACTTC.